Detailed here is one TCR beta chain. The germline V and J ends were trimmed by 5 bases and 1 base, with 12 bases remaining between them. CDR3 length equals 15 residues. The germline CDR1 and CDR2 sequences are MNHNS and SASEGT. This entry belongs to a study of regulatory T cells in long-lasting Graves disease. Indicated time point: persistent/refractory GD, antithyroid drugs over 5 years with positive TRAb. Extracted RNA from PBMCs served as the source of the TCR library. Building of the TCR beta libraries involved iRepertoire HTBI primers and Arm-PCR of CDR3 regions. Using its own MiXCR run on the multiplex PCR reads, TCRdb lists one record per CDR3 protein. The table lists 700,000 or so distinct CDR3 sequences, about 30% of them singletons.

The material was peripheral blood mononuclear cells (PBMCs), obtained when the disease was refractory, from a patient treated with antithyroid drugs. The J gene is TRBJ1-3, the V gene TRBV6-1, with D possibly TRBD1 on 5 matching bases. This TCR was recovered from a female donor with Graves disease. The CDR3 loop is CASSITGTSGNTIYF. The CDR3 DNA reads as TGTGCCAGCAGTATTACAGGAACTTCTGGAAACACCATATATTTT.